This paragraph covers one T cell receptor beta chain sequence. This record comes from a study of OX40 agonist ivuxolimab in advanced cancers. Sequenced by immunoSEQ multiplex PCR; TCRdb stores in-frame clones only, minus some. Of 30,000 to 35,000 clones listed, 65% to 85% were seen once; the top ten hold 20% to 30%. The sequence was obtained from an adult with an advanced solid tumor such as melanoma, head and neck, liver or kidney cancer. Sequencing used CD4+ or CD8+ T cells sorted from blood, obtained in a trial of the OX40 agonist ivuxolimab.

Here the CDR3 reads CASSLGTAFSYNEQFF. The CDR3, as DNA: TGTGCCAGCAGTTTGGGGACAGCCTTCTCCTACAATGAGCAGTTCTTC. V and J are TRBV28 and TRBJ2-1, with 7 nucleotides matching TRBD1. Trimming removed 3 bases from V and 0 bases from J; junction bases left unmatched: 5. Looked up from germline, CDR1 is MDHEN and CDR2 is SYDVKM. The CDR3 spans 16 residues.